A selection of T cell receptor beta chains follows, all from one sample in a study of follicular helper T cells after annual influenza vaccination. The repertoire was sequenced with immunoSEQ multiplex PCR; TCRdb's copy has only in-frame clones and lacks some. The table records about 11,000 clones, 80% to 85% of them present only once. Material: CXCR5- memory CD4+ T cells sorted from blood, obtained 6 weeks after influenza vaccination. Receptors were obtained from an adult who received the influenza vaccine. Each CDR3 is given with its conserved first and last residue. Fields, in order: CDR3 protein, V gene.

CASSPLAGGNEDTQYF | TRBV7-9
CASDKAVGVVGTDTQYF | TRBV28
CASSPGRTGETQYF | TRBV18
CAWRGLAGGPGTYNEQFF | TRBV30
CASSPPPFVNTGELFF | TRBV28
CASSEAEGSYNEQFF | TRBV6-1
CASSLGGTSSTDTQYF | TRBV5-4
CASSLTGGPLEQYF | TRBV5-5
CASSRGLAGEDEQFF | TRBV6-5
CASSTRQGANYGYTF | TRBV11-2
CASSTRDRNGYTF | TRBV6-1
CASSFRDTEVWDTEAFF | TRBV5-1
CASSLVAGGGYNEQFF | TRBV7-2
CASRSDSNQPQHF | TRBV6-6
CASTVQGGYGYTF | TRBV6-1
CASSGTSGRSPDTQYF | TRBV18
CATSRPQGEVTEAFF | TRBV15
CASSQTSGGAFETQYF | TRBV4-3
CATTGTDYGYTF | TRBV6-9
CASSSQGPHTEAFF | TRBV5-1
CASSDGQGSEKLFF | TRBV25-1
CASSVRGQGASTDTQYF | TRBV6-1
CASSSRDRGLYGYTF | TRBV7-2
CASSLVRGPSEQYF | TRBV5-1
CASSSTGTYNTGELFF | TRBV28
CASSQVGPGTGGVIQYF | TRBV4-3
CASSYSQGDDQPQHF | TRBV6-5
CASSQTPGGATDTQYF | TRBV5-1
CASTSGVSYEQYF | TRBV6-1
CASSERQSNSPLHF | TRBV25-1
CASSLSGVTDTQYF | TRBV28
CASSPRTSGSVFNEQFF | TRBV18
CASSQDARQGTDTQYF | TRBV4-3
CASSPSTSGRLVNTEAFF | TRBV13
CASSRPYPPQYF | TRBV11-2
CASSPRRYQETQYF | TRBV7-2
CASSEGGRDTQYF | TRBV6-1
CASSKRPQGAIGYTF | TRBV7-2
CASSSVRGYTF | TRBV28
CASSAHSGSSYEQYF | TRBV6-1
CASSPRVGEKLFF | TRBV9
CASSLSGNTEAFF | TRBV7-3
CASSLGSSGGAYEQYF | TRBV7-2
CASSLVEGPAAFF | TRBV11-2
CASSLGGGRGYEQYF | TRBV7-9
CSVGGTSGRRWNEQFF | TRBV29-1
CASLGLADDNEQFF | TRBV18
CASSHGQIYEQYF | TRBV7-2
CASSSPRGDQETQYF | TRBV7-6
CASSHQLDSTDTQYF | TRBV28
CASSPRQGGLGTEAFF | TRBV9
CASSESQVYGYTF | TRBV6-1
CASSPTFGETTGNTIYF | TRBV18
CATSRRLATYNEQFF | TRBV15
CASSFDSLGGELFF | TRBV11-3
CASSIGQQGNYGYTF | TRBV7-2
CASVNFMNTEAFF | TRBV6-1
CATSRGLAGAEETQYF | TRBV15